The 22 T cell receptor beta chains listed next were all sequenced from one sample in a study of Siglec-9 on CD8 T cells in melanoma. Method: immunoSEQ multiplex PCR; TCRdb's copy keeps in-frame clones and lacks some. The sample records 30,000 to 45,000 clones, roughly four fifths being singletons. The sequencing input was Siglec-9- CD8+ T cells sorted from blood. The receptors come from a human donor in good health.

The rearrangement links TRBV19 to TRBJ2-4, with D possibly called TRBD1 or TRBD2 (5 bases each). Trimming removed 4 bases at V and 8 bases at J, with 30 bases between. CDR3 length: 19 residues. Looked up from germline, CDR1 is LNHDA and CDR2 is SQIVND (reference sequence). The CDR3 spells CASSTPQDGTGWGLYIQYF. CDR3 nucleotide sequence: TGTGCCAGTAGTACCCCACAGGACGGCACGGGTTGGGGGTTGTACATTCAGTACTTC.

This chain joins TRBV29-1 and TRBJ2-1, with D unclear. V gave up 7 bases and J gave up 1 base, with 5 bases separating them. The CDR3 is 11 residues long. From germline, CDR1 is SQVTM and CDR2 ANQGSEA. In nucleotides, the CDR3 is TGCAGCGGGGATTCCTACAATGAGCAGTTCTTC. This translates into CSGDSYNEQFF.

This clone has more than one count but fewer than ten. The chain links TRBV6-5 to TRBJ1-1; 8 bases are shared with TRBD1. The germline V gene encodes CDR1 MNHEY and CDR2 SVGAGI. After removal of 4 bases from V and 4 bases from J, the junction contained 5 bases not matched to a gene. There are 14 residues in the CDR3. The CDR3 DNA is TGTGCCAGCAGTTCGGGACAGGCGTCCACTGAAGCTTTCTTT. Protein product: CASSSGQASTEAFF.

The rearrangement joins TRBV19 to TRBJ1-1, with D perhaps matching TRBD1 (6 bases). The V end was cut by 9 bases, the J end by 1 base, with 18 bases between. This CDR3 contains 15 residues. The germline gives CDR1 LNHDA, CDR2 SQIVND (reference sequence). The CDR3 here is CASHRGAYANTEAFF. The DNA of the CDR3 is TGTGCCAGCCATCGGGGGGCATACGCGAACACTGAAGCTTTCTTT.

The chain joins TRBV18 to TRBJ2-1; tentative D call: TRBD1 (5 bases). The length of the CDR3 is 12 residues. Germline V lookup: CDR1 KGHSH, CDR2 LQKENI. V shed 2 bases and J shed 8 bases, with 7 bases lying between them. DNA for the CDR3: TGTGCCAGCTCACCAAGGGGTGATGAGCAGTTCTTC. Its translation: CASSPRGDEQFF.

This rearrangement joins TRBV27 to TRBJ1-1; TRBD1 matches 7 bases. CDR1 is MNHEY and CDR2 is SMNVEV in the germline V gene (reference sequence). Trimming removed 5 bases from V and 3 bases from J; junction bases left unmatched: 3. The CDR3 has 13 amino acids. The chain's CDR3 is CASSKDRDTEAFF. CDR3 sequence (DNA): TGTGCCAGCAGTAAAGACAGGGACACTGAAGCTTTCTTT.

The chain carries TRBV7-3 and TRBJ1-1; a possible D gene is TRBD1 (6 bases). V was pared by 5 bases and J by 3 bases, with 13 bases between. The germline V gene encodes CDR1 SGHTA and CDR2 FQGTGA. This CDR3 region has 14 residues. The CDR3, as DNA: TGTGCCAGCAGCCTAGGGGGGTCGGACACTGAAGCTTTCTTT. Translated, it gives CASSLGGSDTEAFF. Together with reference TRBV7-3 and TRBJ1-1, the CDR3 gives the full variable domain: GAGVSQTPSNKVTEKGKYVELRCDPISGHTALYWYRQSLGQGPEFLIYFQGTGAADDSGLPNDRFFAVRPEGSVSTLKIQRTERGDSAVYLCASSLGGSDTEAFFGQGTRLTVV.

J is TRBJ2-7 and V is TRBV7-2, with a weak D call TRBD2 (6 bases). The V gene's germline CDR1 is SGHTA and CDR2 FQGNSA. The CDR3 spans 13 residues. V dropped 2 bases and J dropped 10 bases, with 15 bases sitting between them. CDR3 sequence (DNA): TGTGCCAGCAGCTTATATACTCCGGGGGAACAGTACTTC. It is translated as CASSLYTPGEQYF.

This clone came up a few times. The CDR3 here is CASSLAADLNTEAFF. DNA of the CDR3: TGTGCCAGCAGCTTAGCTGCAGACCTGAACACTGAAGCTTTCTTT. The chain links TRBV11-2 to TRBJ1-1; D is unresolved. The CDR3 runs to 15 residues. V was pared by 1 base and J by 0 bases, with 9 bases between. Germline V gene lookup returns CDR1 SGHAT and CDR2 FQNNGV. The whole variable domain, filled in from reference TRBV11-2 and TRBJ1-1, reads EAGVAQSPRYKIIEKRQSVAFWCNPISGHATLYWYQQILGQGPKLLIQFQNNGVVDDSQLPKDRFSAERLKGVDSTLKIQPAKLEDSAVYLCASSLAADLNTEAFFGQGTRLTVV.

The chain links TRBV14 to TRBJ2-7; D not certain. Trimming stripped 1 base from V and 5 bases from J, with 15 bases between. The CDR3 totals 15 residues. CDR1 and CDR2 (germline): SGHDN, FVKESK. The CDR3 sequence: CASSQVVLPPNEQYF. The CDR3 nucleotides are TGTGCCAGCAGCCAAGTGGTACTACCCCCCAACGAGCAGTACTTC.

This rearrangement joins TRBV19 to TRBJ1-2, with 10 bases lining up with TRBD1. V was clipped by 2 bases and J by 3 bases; unmatched bases: 6. The germline V gene has CDR1 LNHDA and CDR2 SQIVND (reference sequence). CDR3 size: 16 residues. In nucleotides, the CDR3 is TGTGCCAGTAGTATAATTTCGACAGGGGGCTACTATGGCTACACCTTC. This codes for CASSIISTGGYYGYTF.

The chain uses TRBV15 and TRBJ1-5, with D possibly being TRBD1 (6 bases). Trimming took off 3 bases at V and 6 bases at J, with 18 bases between the two ends. From germline, CDR1 is LNHNV and CDR2 YYDKDF (reference sequence). This CDR3 is built from 16 residues. CDR3 loop: CATSSLAGVTRQPQHF. As DNA, the CDR3 is TGTGCCACCAGCAGTCTGGCAGGGGTGACCCGTCAGCCCCAGCATTTT.

The chain has TRBV27 and TRBJ2-5; D may be TRBD2 (6 bases). With 6 bases removed from V and 6 bases from J, the gap between germline ends came to 8 bases. The germline V gene has CDR1 MNHEY and CDR2 SMNVEV (reference sequence). The CDR3 sequence is 11 residues long. CDR3 DNA sequence: TGTGCCAGCAGCGGAGGGCAGACCCAGTACTTC. Encoded protein: CASSGGQTQYF.

This sequence joins TRBV11-2 and TRBJ1-4; D may be TRBD1 (5 bases). This CDR3 contains 18 residues. Germline assignment: CDR1 SGHAT and CDR2 FQNNGV. The V end lost 6 bases, the J end lost 2 bases, and 22 bases lay between the germline ends. The CDR3 region is CASSQPPGTLGTNEKLFF. The CDR3, as DNA: TGTGCCAGCAGTCAACCCCCGGGGACCTTAGGCACTAATGAAAAACTGTTTTTT.

This chain joins TRBV2 and TRBJ2-7, with D unclear. The germline V gene has CDR1 SNHLY and CDR2 FYNNEI. The CDR3 totals 13 residues. The V end lost 2 bases, the J end lost 4 bases, and 9 bases lay between the germline ends. In DNA, the CDR3 is TGTGCCAGCAGTGAATCCCCAAGTTACGAGCAGTACTTC. Its protein is CASSESPSYEQYF.

The rearrangement uses TRBV19 and TRBJ1-5; TRBD1 matches 8 bases. CDR3 length equals 15 residues. The V gene's germline CDR1 is LNHDA and CDR2 SQIVND (reference sequence). Trimming cost V 6 bases and J 2 bases; bases outside gene matches: 6. The CDR3 nucleotides are TGTGCCAGTAGGATGGACAGGGAGGGCAATCAGCCCCAGCATTTT. Amino acid sequence: CASRMDREGNQPQHF.

This chain uses TRBV25-1 with TRBJ1-3; D not certain. The CDR3 runs to 14 residues. Germline-derived CDR1 and CDR2 are MGHDK and SYGVNS. V was cut by 4 bases and J by 0 bases, with 7 bases left in between. CDR3 sequence: CASSVGSSGNTIYF. CDR3 in DNA: TGTGCCAGCAGTGTTGGAAGCTCTGGAAACACCATATATTTT.

J is TRBJ2-7 and V is TRBV6-1; TRBD2 matches at 8 bases. Germline CDR1 is MNHNS and CDR2 is SASEGT. The CDR3 runs to 13 residues. V was clipped by 11 bases and J by 4 bases; unmatched bases: 10. CDR3 loop: CAHGGERGYEQYF. CDR3 sequence (DNA): TGTGCCCACGGGGGGGAACGGGGTTACGAGCAGTACTTC.

This chain joins TRBV21-1 and TRBJ2-1; the table assigns TRBD2, which was not confirmed against the DNA. TRBV21-1 is given as a pseudogene. The CDR3 consists of 14 residues. CDR3 sequence: CASSSGSSRNEQFF. As DNA, the CDR3 is TGTGCCAGCTCTAGCGGGAGTTCGCGAAATGAGCAGTTCTTC.

This clone was picked up one time. The chain has TRBV6-5 and TRBJ1-1; D not resolved. Trimming pared 5 bases from V and 1 base from J, leaving 11 bases between. This CDR3 region has 14 residues. Germline values: CDR1 MNHEY, CDR2 SVGAGI. The CDR3 DNA is TGTGCCAGCAGTCCGCTGCTGCCGAACACTGAAGCTTTCTTT. This sequence encodes CASSPLLPNTEAFF.

The gene calls are TRBV27 and TRBJ2-1; 9 bases align to TRBD2. Looked up from germline, CDR1 is MNHEY and CDR2 is SMNVEV (reference sequence). With V trimmed by 4 bases and J by 9 bases, 7 bases remained unmatched. The CDR3 covers 14 residues. CDR3 protein: CASSYLAGEAEQFF. CDR3 sequence (DNA): TGTGCCAGCAGTTATTTAGCGGGAGAGGCTGAGCAGTTCTTC.

The genes are TRBV6-1 and TRBJ2-7; tentatively, D is TRBD1 (6 bases). The germline V and J ends were trimmed by 8 bases and 5 bases, with 22 bases remaining between them. The CDR3 runs 15 residues. CDR1 and CDR2 from the germline V gene are MNHNS and SASEGT. The chain's CDR3 is CASVQDPQGYDEQYF. Here the CDR3 DNA reads TGTGCCAGCGTCCAGGACCCACAGGGTTACGACGAGCAGTACTTC.